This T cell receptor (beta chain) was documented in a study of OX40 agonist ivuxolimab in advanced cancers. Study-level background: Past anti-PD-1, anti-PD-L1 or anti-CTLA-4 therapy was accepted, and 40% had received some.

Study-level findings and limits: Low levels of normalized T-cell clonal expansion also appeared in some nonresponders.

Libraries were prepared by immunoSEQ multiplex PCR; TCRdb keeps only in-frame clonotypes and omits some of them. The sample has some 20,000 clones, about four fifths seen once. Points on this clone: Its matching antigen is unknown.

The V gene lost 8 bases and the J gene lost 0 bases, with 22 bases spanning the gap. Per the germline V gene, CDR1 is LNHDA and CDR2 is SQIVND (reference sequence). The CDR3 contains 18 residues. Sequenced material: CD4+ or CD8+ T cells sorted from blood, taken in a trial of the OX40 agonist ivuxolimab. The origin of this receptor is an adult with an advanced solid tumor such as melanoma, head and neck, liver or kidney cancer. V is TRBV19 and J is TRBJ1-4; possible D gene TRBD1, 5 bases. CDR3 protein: CASSTEQVLLATNEKLFF. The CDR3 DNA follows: TGTGCCAGTTCAACCGAACAGGTCCTCTTAGCAACTAATGAAAAACTGTTTTTT.